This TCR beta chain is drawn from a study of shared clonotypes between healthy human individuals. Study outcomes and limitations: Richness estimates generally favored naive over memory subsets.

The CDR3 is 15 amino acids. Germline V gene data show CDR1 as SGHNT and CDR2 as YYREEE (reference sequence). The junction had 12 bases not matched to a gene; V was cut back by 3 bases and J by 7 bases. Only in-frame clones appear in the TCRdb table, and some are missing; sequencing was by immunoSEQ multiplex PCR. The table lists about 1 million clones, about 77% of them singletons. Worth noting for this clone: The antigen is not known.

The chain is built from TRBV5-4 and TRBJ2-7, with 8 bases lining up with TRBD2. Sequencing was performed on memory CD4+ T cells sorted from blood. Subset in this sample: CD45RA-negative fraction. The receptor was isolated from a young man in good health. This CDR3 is CASSSGTSRAGEQYF. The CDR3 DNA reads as TGTGCCAGCAGCTCGGGGACTAGTCGGGCTGGGGAGCAGTACTTC.